This T cell receptor beta chain was retrieved from a study of glioma-infiltrating T cells. Study-level findings and limits: Tissue-blood divergence was below expectation in non-neoplastic patients, above in gliomas. Tissue and blood shared very few CDR3 sequences.

Amplification of TCR alpha and beta CDR3 regions from RNA used iRepertoire nested multiplex PCR. One-step reverse transcription and amplification started from approximately 100-400 ng of tissue mRNA or PBMC total RNA. TCRdb re-analysed the multiplex PCR reads in MiXCR, keeping a single row per CDR3 protein. This table has over 140,000 distinct CDR3 sequences, roughly two fifths appearing once. Worth noting for this clonotype: Its specificity is not known.

CDR1 and CDR2 (germline): SEHNR, FQNEAQ (reference sequence). V lost 5 bases to trimming and J lost 1 base; unmatched junction nucleotides: 7. The CDR3 contains 18 residues. The sample taken for sequencing was glioma tissue, nonneoplastic brain tissue, or PBMCs (not recorded which). This receptor was obtained from a human donor with low-grade glioma or glioblastoma, undergoing nonglioma brain surgery, or in good health (not recorded which). The genes are TRBV7-9 and TRBJ2-3, with 15 positions matching TRBD2. CDR3 DNA sequence: TGTGCCAGCAGCAGCGGACTAGCGGGAGGGACGGGCACAGATACGCAGTATTTT. Its translation: CASSSGLAGGTGTDTQYF.